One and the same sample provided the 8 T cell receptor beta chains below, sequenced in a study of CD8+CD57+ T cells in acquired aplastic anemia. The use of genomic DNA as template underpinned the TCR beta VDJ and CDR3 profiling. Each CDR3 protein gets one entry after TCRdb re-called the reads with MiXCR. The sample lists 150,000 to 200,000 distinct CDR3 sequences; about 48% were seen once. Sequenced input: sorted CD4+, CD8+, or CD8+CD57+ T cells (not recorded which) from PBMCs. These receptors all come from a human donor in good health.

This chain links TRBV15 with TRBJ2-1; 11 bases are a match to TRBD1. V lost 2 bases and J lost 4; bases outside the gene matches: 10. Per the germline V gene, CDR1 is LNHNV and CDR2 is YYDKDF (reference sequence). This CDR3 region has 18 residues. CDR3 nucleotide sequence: TGTGCCACCAGCAGACCATTTCCGGGACAGGGGGTATACAATGAGCAGTTCTTC. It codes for CATSRPFPGQGVYNEQFF. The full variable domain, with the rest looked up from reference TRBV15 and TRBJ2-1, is DAMVIQNPRYQVTQFGKPVTLSCSQTLNHNVMYWYQQKSSQAPKLLFHYYDKDFNNEADTPDNFQSRRPNTSFCFLDIRSPGLGDTAMYLCATSRPFPGQGVYNEQFFGPGTRLTVL.

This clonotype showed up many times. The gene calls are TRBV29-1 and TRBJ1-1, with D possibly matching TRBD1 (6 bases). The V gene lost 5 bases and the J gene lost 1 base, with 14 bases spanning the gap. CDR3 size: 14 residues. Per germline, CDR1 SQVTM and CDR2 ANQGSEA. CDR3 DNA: TGCAGCGTTCGGGGACGACAGGAGAACACTGAAGCTTTCTTT. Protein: CSVRGRQENTEAFF. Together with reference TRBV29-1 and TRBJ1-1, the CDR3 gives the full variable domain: SAVISQKPSRDICQRGTSLTIQCQVDSQVTMMFWYRQQPGQSLTLIATANQGSEATYESGFVIDKFPISRPNLTFSTLTVSNMSPEDSSIYLCSVRGRQENTEAFFGQGTRLTVV.

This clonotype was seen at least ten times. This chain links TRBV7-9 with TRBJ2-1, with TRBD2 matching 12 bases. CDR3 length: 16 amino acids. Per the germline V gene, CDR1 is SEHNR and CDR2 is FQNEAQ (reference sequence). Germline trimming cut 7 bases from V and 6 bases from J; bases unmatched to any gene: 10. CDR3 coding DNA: TGTGCCAGCAACGGACTAGCGGGGCGTGGACGCAATGAGCAGTTCTTC. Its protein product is CASNGLAGRGRNEQFF.

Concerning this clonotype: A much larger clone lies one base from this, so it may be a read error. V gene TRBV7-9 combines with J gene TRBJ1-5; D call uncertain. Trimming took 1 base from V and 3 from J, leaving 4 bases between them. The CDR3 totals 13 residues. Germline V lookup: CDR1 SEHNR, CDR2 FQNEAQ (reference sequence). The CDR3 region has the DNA TGTGCCAGCAGCTTAGGCACCAATCAGCCCCAGCATTTT. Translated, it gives CASSLGTNQPQHF.

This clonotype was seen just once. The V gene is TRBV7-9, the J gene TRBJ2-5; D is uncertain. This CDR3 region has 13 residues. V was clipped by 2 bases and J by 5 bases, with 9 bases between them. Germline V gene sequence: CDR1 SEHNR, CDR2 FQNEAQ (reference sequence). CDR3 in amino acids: CASSLNSWETQYF. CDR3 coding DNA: TGTGCCAGCAGCTTAAATTCGTGGGAGACCCAGTACTTC.

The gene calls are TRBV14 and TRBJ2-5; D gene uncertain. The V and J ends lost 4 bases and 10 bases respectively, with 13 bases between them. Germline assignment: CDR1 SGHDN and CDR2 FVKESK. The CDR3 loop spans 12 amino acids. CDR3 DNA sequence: TGTGCCAGCAGCCCTGGTCCGGGTATCCAGTACTTC. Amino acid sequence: CASSPGPGIQYF.

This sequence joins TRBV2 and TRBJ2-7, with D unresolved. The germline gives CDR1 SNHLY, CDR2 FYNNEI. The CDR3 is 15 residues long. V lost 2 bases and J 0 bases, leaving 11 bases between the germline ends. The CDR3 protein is CASSEQTLSSYEQYF. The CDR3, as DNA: TGTGCCAGCAGTGAACAGACACTGAGCTCCTACGAGCAGTACTTC.

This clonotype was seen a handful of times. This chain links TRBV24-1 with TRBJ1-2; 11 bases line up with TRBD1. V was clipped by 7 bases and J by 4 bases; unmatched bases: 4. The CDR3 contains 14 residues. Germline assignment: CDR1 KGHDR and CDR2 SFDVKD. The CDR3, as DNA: TGTGCCACCAGCTCCGGGACAGGGGGCTATGGCTACACCTTC. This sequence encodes CATSSGTGGYGYTF.